This entry describes one T cell receptor beta chain. Profiling relied on immunoSEQ multiplex PCR, and the TCRdb table lists in-frame clones only, not all of them. The table includes tens of thousands of clones, about nine tenths detected once. The sample comes from a study of T cell changes during pregnancy in multiple sclerosis. The TCR originated in a female donor with multiple sclerosis, enrolled in a pregnancy study. The material sequenced was CD8+ T cells from peripheral blood mononuclear cells, taken before pregnancy.

In nucleotides, the CDR3 is TGTGCCAGCAGCTTACTCGGGACAGGGGTCCACGAGCAGTACTTC. Protein product: CASSLLGTGVHEQYF. J is TRBJ2-7 and V is TRBV11-2; TRBD1 aligns across 10 bases. CDR3 length: 15 residues. V dropped 2 bases and J dropped 5; count of bases not matched to a gene: 6. From germline, CDR1 is SGHAT and CDR2 FQNNGV.